The 4 T cell receptor beta chains reported below all come from one sample, sequenced in a study of T cell repertoires in cytomegalovirus infection. TCRdb redid the calling of the reads with MiXCR, one entry per CDR3 protein. The data hold fewer than 550,000 distinct CDR3 sequences, with about 17% observed a single time. The specimen sequenced was CD8+ T cells from PBMCs. Receptors were obtained from a human donor in good health (CMV status not recorded). Some clones in this sample may be carry-over from other donors' samples.

This clonotype was seen ten or more times. The rearrangement joins TRBV12-5 to TRBJ2-5; TRBD2 agrees at 10 bases. V lost 1 base to trimming and J lost 4 bases; unmatched junction nucleotides: 6. Germline loops: CDR1 LGHNT, CDR2 FRNRAP. This CDR3 has 16 residues. The CDR3 DNA reads TGTGCTAGTGGTTTGGGCCTAGCGGGAGAGGGAGAGACCCAGTACTTC. It specifies CASGLGLAGEGETQYF.

In this sample, this clonotype turned up many times. V and J are TRBV4-1 and TRBJ2-1; unclear D gene. The CDR3 sequence is 15 residues long. Per germline, CDR1 MGHRA and CDR2 YSYEKL. Trimming took 0 bases from V and 0 from J, leaving 6 bases between them. CDR3 region: CASSQDESSYNEQFF. In DNA, the CDR3 is TGCGCCAGCAGCCAAGATGAGAGCTCCTACAATGAGCAGTTCTTC.

There are many counts of this clonotype. The V call is TRBV5-6, the J call TRBJ2-1; a weak D match, TRBD1 (6 bases). Germline V gives CDR1 SGHDT, CDR2 YYEEEE. There are 13 residues in the CDR3. The V gene lost 7 bases and the J gene lost 1 base, with 9 bases spanning the gap. Here the CDR3 reads CASYGTSYNEQFF. The CDR3, as DNA: TGTGCCAGCTACGGGACATCCTACAATGAGCAGTTCTTC.

This clonotype was seen a few times. At one of its ends the junction is not consistent with the germline gene, which may arise from a read error. V and J are TRBV28 and TRBJ1-1; no clear D gene. From germline, CDR1 is MDHEN and CDR2 SYDVKM. This CDR3 comprises 11 residues. Here the CDR3 reads CASSLGQMALF. The CDR3, as DNA: TGTGCCAGCAGTTTGGGTCAAATGGCGTTATTT. The variable domain in full, completed from reference TRBV28 and TRBJ1-1, reads DVKVTQSSRYLVKRTGEKVFLECVQDMDHENMFWYRQDPGLGLRLIYFSYDVKMKEKGDIPEGYSVSREKKERFSLILESASTNQTSMYLCASSLGQMALFGQGTRLTVV.